This T cell receptor beta chain was profiled in a study of regulatory T cells in long-lasting Graves disease. As for the study in general: Persistent Graves' disease required over 5 years of antithyroid drugs and positive TSH receptor antibodies.

The CDR3 runs to 16 residues. Germline CDR1 is SGHAT and CDR2 is FQNNGV. The V end lost 6 bases, the J end lost 2 bases, and 17 bases lay between the germline ends. Time point: persistent/refractory GD, antithyroid drugs over 5 years with positive TRAb. After RNA was extracted from PBMCs, the TCR library was made from it. Guidelines of the American Thyroid Association were used to diagnose Graves' disease. In this cohort, patients came from an endocrinology department located in Xi'an, China. CDR3 regions were amplified by Arm-PCR using iRepertoire HTBI primers to build TCR beta libraries. MiXCR, run by TCRdb on the multiplex PCR reads, gives a single entry per CDR3 protein. The sample contains 400,000 or so distinct CDR3 sequences, about 20% of which appear only once.

The receptor comes from a female donor with Graves disease. This specimen was peripheral blood mononuclear cells (PBMCs), taken when the disease was refractory, from a patient treated with antithyroid drugs. The J gene is TRBJ2-1, the V gene TRBV11-2; maybe TRBD2 (6 bases). CDR3 sequence reads: CASRPTGTGAYNEQFF. For the CDR3, the DNA is TGTGCCAGCAGACCTACCGGGACTGGAGCCTACAATGAGCAGTTCTTC.